A single sample gave rise to the 14 T cell receptor beta chains below, sequenced in a study of tumor T cells in aggressive B-cell lymphoma. The method was immunoSEQ multiplex PCR; TCRdb's version includes in-frame clones alone and lacks a portion of them. This table has 10,000 or so clones, 65% to 90% appearing once. Sequencing input: tumor tissue. These TCRs come from an adult with diffuse large B cell lymphoma.

This clone was counted only a few times. This chain uses TRBV6-6 with TRBJ1-1; TRBD1 agrees at 9 bases. The J segment lost 11 bases and the V segment lost 0 bases, leaving 4 bases of the junction unmatched. Germline V lookup: CDR1 MNHNY, CDR2 SVGAGI (reference sequence). The length of the CDR3 is 13 residues. The CDR3 region is CASSYSTGGYAFF. The CDR3 bases are TGTGCCAGCAGTTACTCGACAGGGGGTTACGCTTTCTTT.

The genes are TRBV19 and TRBJ2-7; tentatively, D is TRBD1 (6 bases). V was cut by 5 bases and J by 4 bases, with 18 bases left in between. This CDR3 contains 15 residues. Germline lookup yields CDR1 LNHDA and CDR2 SQIVND (reference sequence). For the CDR3, the DNA is TGTGCCAGTAGTCAGCAGGGGACATCTTCGTACGAGCAGTACTTC. It translates to CASSQQGTSSYEQYF.

The chain combines TRBV25-1 with TRBJ2-5, with 9 bases that match TRBD1. CDR3 size: 15 residues. V shed 4 bases and J 5 bases; nucleotides not matched to a gene: 8. Germline V gene data show CDR1 as MGHDK and CDR2 as SYGVNS. The CDR3 spells CASSASGTGYETQYF. In DNA, the CDR3 is TGTGCCAGCAGTGCCTCCGGGACAGGGTACGAGACCCAGTACTTC.

This rearrangement joins TRBV18 to TRBJ2-1; 9 positions agree with TRBD1. Trimming took 6 bases from V and 10 from J; bases not matched to a gene: 4. The CDR3 consists of 12 residues. Germline V gives CDR1 KGHSH, CDR2 LQKENI. The CDR3 is CASSRQGGEQFF. CDR3 nucleotides: TGTGCCAGCTCCCGACAGGGGGGAGAGCAGTTCTTC.

V is TRBV18 and J is TRBJ2-7; tentative D call: TRBD1 (5 bases). Trimming took off 3 bases at V and 4 bases at J, with 13 bases between the two ends. Per the germline V gene, CDR1 is KGHSH and CDR2 is LQKENI. CDR3 length: 14 amino acids. The CDR3 DNA reads TGTGCCAGCTCACCTCAGGGTCAAGGGTACGAGCAGTACTTC. This sequence encodes CASSPQGQGYEQYF.

V gene TRBV13 combines with J gene TRBJ2-7; 7 bases are shared with TRBD2. CDR1 is PRHDT, CDR2 FYEKMQ, per germline (reference sequence). CDR3 length: 14 residues. Trimming at V came to 5 bases and at J to 4 bases, leaving 8 bases not matched to a gene. CDR3 nucleotide sequence: TGTGCCAGCAGCACACGCGGGAGTCTTTACGAGCAGTACTTC. Translated: CASSTRGSLYEQYF. Variable domain in full (rest from reference TRBV13 and TRBJ2-7): AAGVIQSPRHLIKEKRETATLKCYPIPRHDTVYWYQQGPGQDPQFLISFYEKMQSDKGSIPDRFSAQQFSDYHSELNMSSLELGDSALYFCASSTRGSLYEQYFGPGTRLTVT.

This clone appeared once. J is TRBJ2-1 and V is TRBV11-2, with TRBD2 matching over 13 bases. Losses at the gene ends were 1 base for V and 9 bases for J; bases not matched to a gene: 3. Germline V gene lookup returns CDR1 SGHAT and CDR2 FQNNGV. The CDR3 spans 15 residues. The CDR3, as DNA: TGTGCCAGCAGCTTAGGTGGGACTAGCGGGACTGAGCAGTTCTTC. Encoded protein: CASSLGGTSGTEQFF.

This rearrangement joins TRBV28 to TRBJ1-5; possibly TRBD1 for D (6 bases). V lost 2 bases, J lost 5 bases, and 13 bases lay in between. Germline V CDR1 and CDR2: MDHEN, SYDVKM. CDR3 length: 15 residues. The CDR3: CASSLVGGRHQPQHF. The CDR3 nucleotides are TGTGCCAGCAGTTTAGTCGGGGGGCGTCATCAGCCCCAGCATTTT.

The chain is built from TRBV7-3 and TRBJ1-1; weak D call: TRBD1 (6 bases). The V and J ends lost 5 bases and 4 bases respectively, with 17 bases between them. The V gene's germline CDR1 is SGHTA and CDR2 FQGTGA. This CDR3 contains 15 residues. The CDR3 is CASSEGAGAGTEAFF. CDR3 DNA: TGTGCCAGCAGCGAAGGTGCAGGGGCCGGCACTGAAGCTTTCTTT.

This clone was counted between two and nine times. The chain is built from TRBV7-9 and TRBJ2-5; 10 bases are shared with TRBD2. Trimming cost V 6 bases and J 5 bases; bases outside gene matches: 9. This CDR3 region has 15 residues. In germline, CDR1 is SEHNR, CDR2 FQNEAQ (reference sequence). CDR3 protein: CASRNSGRRDETQYF. CDR3 in DNA: TGTGCCAGCAGGAATAGCGGGAGGAGGGATGAGACCCAGTACTTC. The full variable domain, in which reference TRBV7-9 and TRBJ2-5 provide the parts outside the CDR3, is DTGVSQNPRHKITKRGQNVTFRCDPISEHNRLYWYRQTLGQGPEFLTYFQNEAQLEKSRLLSDRFSAERPKGSFSTLEIQRTEQGDSAMYLCASRNSGRRDETQYFGPGTRLLVL.

This clone has only one observation. This chain connects TRBV6-6 to TRBJ1-5, with D possibly matching TRBD1 (5 bases). The CDR3 contains 15 residues. Germline V gene data show CDR1 as MNHNY and CDR2 as SVGAGI (reference sequence). The V end was cut by 2 bases, the J end by 4 bases, with 12 bases between. This CDR3 reads CASSYAGGTNQPQHF. The DNA of the CDR3 is TGTGCCAGCAGTTACGCGGGGGGAACTAATCAGCCCCAGCATTTT.

The chain carries TRBV28 and TRBJ2-7; 8 bases are shared with TRBD2. The CDR3 is 16 amino acids. The J segment lost 5 bases and the V segment lost 7 bases, leaving 16 bases of the junction unmatched. Germline assignment: CDR1 MDHEN and CDR2 SYDVKM. The CDR3 DNA is TGTGCCAGCAACCTTGCCGGTGCTAGCGGGCTCCACGAGCAGTACTTC. This codes for CASNLAGASGLHEQYF.

The J gene is TRBJ2-7, the V gene TRBV14; the D gene is possibly TRBD1 (5 bases). CDR1 is SGHDN and CDR2 is FVKESK in the germline V gene. The CDR3 runs to 15 residues. The V and J ends lost 1 base and 3 bases respectively, with 13 bases between them. CDR3 in amino acids: CASSQAMGRSYEQYF. CDR3 in DNA: TGTGCCAGCAGCCAAGCGATGGGGCGAAGCTACGAGCAGTACTTC.

V usage is TRBV7-3 and J usage is TRBJ2-1; TRBD2 agrees at 9 bases. CDR3 length: 16 amino acids. V lost 5 bases to trimming and J lost 7 bases; unmatched junction nucleotides: 12. The germline V gene encodes CDR1 SGHTA and CDR2 FQGTGA. The CDR3 nucleotides read TGTGCCAGCAGCCCCGAACCGGGACTAGCAGGTAATGAGCAGTTCTTC. Translating gives CASSPEPGLAGNEQFF.